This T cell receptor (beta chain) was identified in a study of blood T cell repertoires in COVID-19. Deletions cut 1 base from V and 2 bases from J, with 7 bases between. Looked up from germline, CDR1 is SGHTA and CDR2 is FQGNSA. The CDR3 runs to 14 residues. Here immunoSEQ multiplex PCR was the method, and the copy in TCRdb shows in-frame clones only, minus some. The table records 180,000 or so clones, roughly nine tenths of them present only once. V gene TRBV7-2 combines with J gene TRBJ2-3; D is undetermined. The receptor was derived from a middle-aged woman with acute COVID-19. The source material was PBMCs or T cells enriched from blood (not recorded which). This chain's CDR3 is CASSLEANTDTQYF. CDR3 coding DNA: TGTGCCAGCAGCTTAGAAGCGAACACAGATACGCAGTATTTT.